This T cell receptor beta chain was identified in a study of shared clonotypes between healthy human individuals. Whole-study context: Used for every donor were three CD4 naive, three CD4 memory, two CD8 naive and one CD8 memory plate.

Sequencing was performed with immunoSEQ multiplex PCR; in TCRdb, only in-frame clones are kept and a portion is missing. Of around 720,000 clones in the sample, around four fifths were seen once. The split of CD4+ cells yielded CD45RA+ naive and CD45RA-negative memory subsets. The trim removed 1 base at V and 0 bases at J, leaving 1 base unmatched. There are 16 residues in the CDR3. Germline-derived CDR1 and CDR2 are MGHRA and YSYEKL. The sequence came from a woman in her 30s in good health. The sequenced material came from memory CD4+ T cells sorted from blood. The subset here: CD45RA-negative fraction. The V call is TRBV4-1, the J call TRBJ2-3; 10 bases are a match to TRBD2. For the CDR3, the DNA is TGCGCCAGCAGCCAAGGGACTAGCGGCAGCACAGATACGCAGTATTTT. Its protein is CASSQGTSGSTDTQYF.